A selection of T cell receptor beta chains follows, all from one sample in a study of blood T cells in healthy people across ages. MiXCR was run by TCRdb on the 5' RACE reads, yielding one entry per CDR3 protein. Of about 1,400,000 distinct CDR3 sequences listed, around 59% are singletons. What was sequenced was blood. These receptors were collected from a young man in good health. The CDR3 runs from the conserved cysteine through the conserved F or W. The D gene is left open where the match is weak. Expanded clones are given a class, and other clones once, few, many or no size at all.

TRBV30	TRBD1	TRBJ2-3	.	CAWRPADRGTDTQYF	TGTGCCTGGAGACCCGCGGACAGGGGCACAGATACGCAGTATTTT
TRBV12-3/TRBV12-4	.	TRBJ2-3	few	CASSLPGTSSTDTQYF	TGTGCCAGCAGTTTGCCCGGGACCTCTAGCACAGATACGCAGTATTTT
TRBV2	TRBD2	TRBJ2-1	few	CASSVDVTSVVVINEQFF	TGTGCCAGCAGTGTTGATGTAACTAGCGTCGTCGTGATCAATGAGCAGTTCTTC
TRBV20-1	TRBD1	TRBJ1-2	few	CSAETVAGGARGYGYTF	TGCAGTGCAGAGACGGTGGCAGGGGGCGCGCGGGGGTATGGCTACACCTTC
TRBV29-1	TRBD1	TRBJ2-2	.	CSVLAAGQGTFFGELFF	TGCAGCGTTCTCGCAGCCGGACAGGGTACTTTTTTCGGGGAGCTGTTTTTT
TRBV29-1	.	TRBJ2-7	.	CSVGADTYNEQYF	TGCAGCGTTGGGGCAGACACCTACAATGAGCAGTACTTC
TRBV20-1	.	TRBJ2-7	once	CSVRGGARSYEQYF	TGCAGTGTGAGAGGCGGGGCCCGCTCCTACGAGCAGTACTTC
TRBV7-2	TRBD1	TRBJ1-2	few	CASSYTGGTDGHTF	TGTGCCAGCAGCTATACAGGGGGCACAGATGGCCACACCTTC
TRBV6-2/TRBV6-3	.	TRBJ1-1	few	CASSYMGRWNTEAFF	TGTGCCAGCAGTTATATGGGACGGTGGAACACTGAAGCTTTCTTT
TRBV7-9	.	TRBJ2-5	.	CASSLYGGLETQYF	TGTGCCAGCAGCTTGTATGGCGGATTAGAGACCCAGTACTTC
TRBV7-6	.	TRBJ2-6	.	CASSLARGTNVLTF	TGTGCCAGCAGCTTAGCGCGGGGTACCAACGTCCTGACTTTC
TRBV13	.	TRBJ2-1	.	CASSVLGLDEQFF	TGTGCCAGCAGCGTACTGGGGCTAGATGAGCAGTTCTTC
TRBV12-3/TRBV12-4	.	TRBJ2-1	few	CASSLAFREQFF	TGTGCCAGCAGTCTCGCCTTTCGCGAGCAGTTCTTC
TRBV3-1	.	TRBJ2-5	.	CASSQDPESGETQYF	TGTGCCAGCAGCCAAGATCCTGAAAGTGGTGAGACCCAGTACTTC
TRBV27	TRBD2	TRBJ2-3	.	CASSLTGGRADTQYF	TGTGCCAGCAGTCTCACCGGGGGGAGGGCAGATACGCAGTATTTT
TRBV27	.	TRBJ2-3	.	CASSLYRGASDTQYF	TGTGCCAGCAGTTTATACCGGGGGGCATCAGATACGCAGTATTTT
TRBV29-1	TRBD1	TRBJ1-2	.	CSVEDLQQGLDGYTF	TGCAGCGTTGAAGATCTTCAACAGGGGCTGGATGGCTACACCTTC
TRBV6-5	.	TRBJ1-4	few	CASSQPVGLNEKLFF	TGTGCCAGCAGTCAGCCTGTCGGCCTTAATGAAAAACTGTTTTTT
TRBV15	.	TRBJ2-3	.	CATSRDGQDTDTQYF	TGTGCCACCAGCAGAGATGGTCAGGACACAGATACGCAGTATTTT
TRBV7-2	.	TRBJ1-2	many	CASSATERGYTF	TGTGCCAGCAGCGCGACAGAAAGGGGCTACACCTTC
TRBV7-2	TRBD2	TRBJ2-7	few	CASSLGLADYVQYF	TGTGCCAGCAGCTTGGGACTAGCGGACTACGTGCAGTACTTC
TRBV7-2	.	TRBJ1-4	.	CASSLARQPPLATNEKLFF	TGTGCCAGCAGCTTAGCGCGACAGCCCCCCCTTGCAACTAATGAAAAACTGTTTTTT
TRBV10-3	.	TRBJ2-1	few	CAISLGNEQFF	TGTGCCATCAGTCTTGGGAATGAGCAGTTCTTC
TRBV6-2/TRBV6-3	.	TRBJ1-5	.	CASSYEWGGKGNQPQHF	TGTGCCAGCAGTTACGAATGGGGCGGGAAGGGCAATCAGCCCCAGCATTTT
TRBV29-1	.	TRBJ1-2	few	CSVEGGGTNYGYTF	TGCAGCGTCGAGGGGGGTGGCACAAACTATGGCTACACCTTC
TRBV3-1	TRBD2	TRBJ2-1	.	CASGGVMNEQFF	TGTGCCAGCGGGGGGGTTATGAATGAGCAGTTCTTC
TRBV5-1	TRBD1	TRBJ1-4	.	CASSVSRDSNEKLFF	TGCGCCAGCAGCGTGTCCCGGGACAGTAATGAAAAACTGTTTTTT
TRBV5-1	.	TRBJ2-7	few	CASSLGRGDEQYF	TGCGCCAGCAGCTTGGGTCGGGGAGACGAGCAGTACTTC
TRBV6-2/TRBV6-3	.	TRBJ1-2	.	CASSYPRTASNYGYTF	TGTGCCAGCAGTTACCCGCGGACAGCCTCTAACTATGGCTACACCTTC
TRBV27	TRBD2	TRBJ2-1	.	CASSTLAGAPYNEQFF	TGTGCCAGCAGTACTCTAGCGGGGGCCCCTTACAATGAGCAGTTCTTC
TRBV10-1	TRBD1	TRBJ2-3	.	CASSETGVLTDTQYF	TGCGCCAGCAGTGAGACAGGGGTCCTCACAGATACGCAGTATTTT
TRBV29-1	.	TRBJ2-3	few	CSVVVTGPDTQYF	TGCAGCGTTGTCGTCACAGGCCCAGATACGCAGTATTTT
TRBV7-9	.	TRBJ2-5	once	CASSGRGVQETQYF	TGTGCCAGCAGCGGACGCGGGGTTCAAGAGACCCAGTACTTC
TRBV3-1	TRBD2	TRBJ2-1	.	CASSQEMTSGGEAYNERFF	TGTGCCAGCAGCCAAGAAATGACTAGCGGGGGGGAGGCTTACAATGAGCGGTTCTTC
TRBV5-1	TRBD2	TRBJ2-1	few	CASQESGRAWEQFF	TGCGCCAGCCAGGAGAGCGGGAGGGCTTGGGAGCAGTTCTTC
TRBV2	TRBD2	TRBJ2-3	.	CASSGPTSGSTDTQYF	TGTGCCAGCAGTGGGCCGACTAGCGGGAGCACAGATACGCAGTATTTT